A selection of T cell receptor beta chains follows, all from one sample in a study of regulatory T cells in long-lasting Graves disease. TCRdb used MiXCR to reprocess the multiplex PCR reads, holding one entry per CDR3 protein. Counted here are about 470,000 distinct CDR3 sequences, about 22% occurring once; the ten biggest clones make up roughly 7.1%. The sample consisted of peripheral blood mononuclear cells (PBMCs), taken when the disease was refractory, from a patient treated with antithyroid drugs. These TCRs come from a female donor with Graves disease. CDR3s include the opening cysteine and the closing phenylalanine or tryptophan. A D gene is named only where the DNA matches it firmly. A row's size may be missing; if present it is once, few, many or a size class.

TRBV28	TRBD2	many	TRBJ2-5	TGTGCCAGCAGTCTATCGGCGGGAGGGCCGCAAGAGACCCAGTACTTC	CASSLSAGGPQETQYF
TRBV28	TRBD1	many	TRBJ1-4	TGTGCCAGCAGTTTATATGGGGGACAGAGGAGAGCTAATGAAAAACTGTTTTTT	CASSLYGGQRRANEKLFF
TRBV11-2	NA	NA	TRBJ1-6	TGTGCCAGCAGCTTAGATGAACCCGGGTTTGAACTTTTTAATTCACCCCTCCACTTT	CASSLDEPGFELFNSPLHF
TRBV20-1	TRBD1	NA	TRBJ1-6	TGCAGTGCCCCAGGACAGGGGTTGACCAATAATTCACCCCTCCACTTT	CSAPGQGLTNNSPLHF
TRBV20-1	TRBD2	many	TRBJ2-7	TGCAGTGCTAGAGATTTTTGGACTAGCGGAAGGGCGGACGAGCAGTACTTC	CSARDFWTSGRADEQYF
TRBV5-1	NA	many	TRBJ1-2	TGCGCCAGCAGTCAACAGGAGCATAACTATGGCTACACCTTC	CASSQQEHNYGYTF
TRBV30	NA	NA	TRBJ1-1	TGTGCCTGGAGTCCCCTGGGAGCTGAAGCTTTCTTT	CAWSPLGAEAFF
TRBV28	NA	many	TRBJ2-7	TGTGCCAGCAGTAGGGGACCCTACGAGCAGTACTTC	CASSRGPYEQYF
TRBV28	NA	many	TRBJ1-2	TGTGCCAGCAGTTCCCAGAGAGTTGCCAACTATGGCTACACCTTC	CASSSQRVANYGYTF
TRBV20-1	TRBD1	once	TRBJ1-5	TGCAGTGCTAGAGATTGGGGCGGGACAGAAGTCAATCAGCCCCAGCATTTT	CSARDWGGTEVNQPQHF
TRBV3-1	NA	NA	TRBJ1-5	TGTGCCAGCAGCCAAGGGGCAGGACCCCAGCATTTT	CASSQGAGPQHF
TRBV9	NA	few	TRBJ2-7	TGTGCCAGCAGCGTAGAGCAGGGAGGTAACGAGCAGTACTTC	CASSVEQGGNEQYF
TRBV20-1	NA	NA	TRBJ2-7	TGCAGTGCTAGAGACTGGAGGGGACAGACCTACGAGCAGTACTTC	CSARDWRGQTYEQYF
TRBV5-1	NA	NA	TRBJ2-1	TGCGCCAGCAGCCTTCGTCGGGCTGTCGAGCAGTTCTTC	CASSLRRAVEQFF
TRBV19	NA	few	TRBJ2-3	TGTGCCAGTAGTATCGGAAAGCGAGTAAGGGGGGATAGCACAGATACGCAGTATTTT	CASSIGKRVRGDSTDTQYF
TRBV6-5	TRBD2	NA	TRBJ2-2	TGTGCCAGCAGTTCTACTAGCGGGAGGGCCCCGAACACCGGGGAGCTGTTTTTT	CASSSTSGRAPNTGELFF
TRBV9	TRBD2	NA	TRBJ2-2	TGTGCCAGCAGCGTGAGACAGACCGGGACTACCACCGGGGAGCTGTTTTTT	CASSVRQTGTTTGELFF
TRBV5-1	NA	many	TRBJ1-4	TGCGCCAGCAGCCCAATTGCAGGGAGAGAAAAACTGTTTTTT	CASSPIAGREKLFF
TRBV7-9	TRBD2	NA	TRBJ2-1	TGTGCCAGCAGCCCACGGGAGGGCAGCTCCTACAATGAGCAGTTCTTC	CASSPREGSSYNEQFF
TRBV6-1	NA	few	TRBJ2-6	TGTGCCAGCAGTCCCATGCGGGCTGGGGCCAACGTCCTGACTTTC	CASSPMRAGANVLTF
TRBV10-3	NA	few	TRBJ2-5	TGTGCCATCGGACAGTCCCAAGAGACCCAGTACTTC	CAIGQSQETQYF
TRBV2	NA	many	TRBJ2-7	TGTGCCAGCAAGGGCGGTAGAAACTACGAGCAGTACTTC	CASKGGRNYEQYF
TRBV28	TRBD2	many	TRBJ2-5	TGTGCCAGCACCCCTCCCCCTAGCGGGAAAGAGACCCAGTACTTC	CASTPPPSGKETQYF
TRBV28	TRBD1	many	TRBJ1-5	TGTGCCAGCAGTCCCGGGACAGGCAATCAGCCCCAGCATTTT	CASSPGTGNQPQHF
TRBV6-9	NA	many	TRBJ1-2	TGTGCCAGCAGTTTGACATTCAACTATGGCTACACCTTC	CASSLTFNYGYTF
TRBV28	TRBD1	many	TRBJ1-2	TGTGCCAGCAGTCCGACAGGGGGCTCCCGTGGCTACACCTTC	CASSPTGGSRGYTF
TRBV19	TRBD1	few	TRBJ1-5	TGTGCCAGTAATACAGGGGGCAACCAGCCCCAGCATTTT	CASNTGGNQPQHF
TRBV7-8	NA	few	TRBJ2-6	TGTGCCAGCAGCTTAGTAGCCTTCAACGTCCTGACTTTC	CASSLVAFNVLTF